The present T cell receptor beta chain was sequenced within a study of blood T cell repertoires in COVID-19. Looking at the study overall: Nucleic acid was either cDNA or gDNA, and it came from T cells, B-cell-depleted T cells, or PBMCs.

Only in-frame clones appear in the TCRdb table, and some are missing; sequencing was by immunoSEQ multiplex PCR. The repertoire consists of about 300,000 clones, with roughly 86% occurring once and the leading ten covering 1% to 1.5%. The germline gives CDR1 LNHDA, CDR2 SQIVND (reference sequence). This CDR3 has 11 residues. V dropped 3 bases and J dropped 14 bases, with 11 bases sitting between them. Specimen: peripheral blood. The clonotype comes from a man in his 70s with acute or convalescent COVID-19. This rearrangement joins TRBV19 to TRBJ2-4; possible D gene TRBD2, 5 bases. The CDR3 loop is CASSIQTIKYF. In DNA form, the CDR3 reads TGTGCCAGTAGTATCCAGACTATTAAGTACTTC.